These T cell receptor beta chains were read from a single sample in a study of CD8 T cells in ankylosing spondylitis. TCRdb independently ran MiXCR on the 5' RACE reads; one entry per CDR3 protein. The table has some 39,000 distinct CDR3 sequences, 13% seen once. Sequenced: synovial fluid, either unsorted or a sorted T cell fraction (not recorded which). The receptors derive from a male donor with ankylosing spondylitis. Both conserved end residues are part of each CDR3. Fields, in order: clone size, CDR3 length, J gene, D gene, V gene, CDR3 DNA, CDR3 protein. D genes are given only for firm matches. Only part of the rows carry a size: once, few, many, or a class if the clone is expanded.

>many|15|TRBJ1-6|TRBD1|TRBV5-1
TGCGCCAGCAGCTTGGTCGGCAGGGGGGATTCACCCCTCCACTTT
CASSLVGRGDSPLHF
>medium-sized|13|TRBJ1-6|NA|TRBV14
TGTGCCAGCAGTATCCAGGGAAATTCACCCCTCCACTTT
CASSIQGNSPLHF
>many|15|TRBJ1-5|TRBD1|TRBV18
TGTGCCAGCTCCAGAGGACAGGGGGTTTATCAGCCCCAGCATTTT
CASSRGQGVYQPQHF
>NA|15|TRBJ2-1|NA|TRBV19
TGTGCCAGTAGTATAGTAGGGACCTCCTACAATGAGCAGTTCTTC
CASSIVGTSYNEQFF
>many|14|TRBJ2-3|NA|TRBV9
TGTGCCAGCAGCCTCAACGTTCCGACAGATACGCAGTATTTT
CASSLNVPTDTQYF
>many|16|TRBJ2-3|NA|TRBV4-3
TGCGCCAGCAGCCAAGTGAGGCAGGACTTCACAGATACGCAGTATTTT
CASSQVRQDFTDTQYF
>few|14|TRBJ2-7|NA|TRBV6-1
TGTGCCAGCAGGGACAGAACTTACTCCTACGAGCAGTACTTC
CASRDRTYSYEQYF
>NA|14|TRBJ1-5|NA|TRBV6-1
TGTGCCAGCAGTCCAGACAACAGCAATCAGCCCCAGCATTTT
CASSPDNSNQPQHF
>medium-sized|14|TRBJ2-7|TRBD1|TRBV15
TGTGCCACCAGCAGAGATCTGGGGACAGGGGTACGACCTTTC
CATSRDLGTGVRPF
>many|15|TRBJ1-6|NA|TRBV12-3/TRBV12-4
TGTGCCAGCAGTTTAGTACAGAAGCTTAATTCACCCCTCCACTTT
CASSLVQKLNSPLHF
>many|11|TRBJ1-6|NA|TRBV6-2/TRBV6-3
TGTGCCAGCAGTTACCCCGCGCCCCTCCACTTT
CASSYPAPLHF
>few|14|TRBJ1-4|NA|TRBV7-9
TGTGCCAGCAGCTCCGGGACGGGGAATGAAAAACTGTTTTTT
CASSSGTGNEKLFF
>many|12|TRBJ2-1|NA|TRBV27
TGTGCCAGCAGCCCTGGGGTGAATGAGCAGTTCTTC
CASSPGVNEQFF
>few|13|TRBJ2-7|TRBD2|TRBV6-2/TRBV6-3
TGTGCCAGCATCCTAGCGGGAGCGAACGAGCAGTACTTC
CASILAGANEQYF
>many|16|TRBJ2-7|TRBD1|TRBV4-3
TGCGCCAGCAGCCAAGATTATGGGGACAGGGGTTACGAGCAGTACTTC
CASSQDYGDRGYEQYF
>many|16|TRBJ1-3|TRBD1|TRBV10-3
TGTGCCATCAGCCTCGGACAGGGAGTTTACGGAAACACCATATATTTT
CAISLGQGVYGNTIYF
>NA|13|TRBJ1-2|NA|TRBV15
TGTGCCACCAGCAGAGACAGGCTCTATGGCTACACCTTC
CATSRDRLYGYTF
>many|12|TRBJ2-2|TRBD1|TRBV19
TGTGCCAGTACCAGGGGGACCGGGGAGCTGTTTTTT
CASTRGTGELFF
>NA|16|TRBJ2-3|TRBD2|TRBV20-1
TGCAGTGCTAGGCCGGGACTAGCGGGAGGGCGGAGAACGCAGTATTTT
CSARPGLAGGRRTQYF
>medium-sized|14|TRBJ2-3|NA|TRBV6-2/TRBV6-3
TGTGCCAGCAGTAAGGCGGTTAGCACAGATACGCAGTATTTT
CASSKAVSTDTQYF
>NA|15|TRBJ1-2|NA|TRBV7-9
TGTGCCAGCAGCTCAGAAACACAGGGTGTTTATGGCTACACCTTC
CASSSETQGVYGYTF
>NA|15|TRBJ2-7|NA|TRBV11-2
TGTGCCAGCAGCTTAGAGCGCGGGATCTTCTACGAGCAGTACTTC
CASSLERGIFYEQYF
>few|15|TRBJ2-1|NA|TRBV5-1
TGCGCCAGCAGCGGGGGGGACAGCTCCTACAATGAGCAGTTCTTC
CASSGGDSSYNEQFF
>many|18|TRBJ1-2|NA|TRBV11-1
TGTGCCAGCAGCTTAGTGCCTGGGACCTCTCCCTCACTCTATGGCTACACCTTC
CASSLVPGTSPSLYGYTF
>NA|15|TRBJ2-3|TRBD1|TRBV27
TGTGCCAGCAGTTTATCACAGGGGGCTATAGATACGCAGTATTTT
CASSLSQGAIDTQYF
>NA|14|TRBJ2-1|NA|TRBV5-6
TGTGCCAGCGGCCCCGGGGACCACTGCTGGGAGCAGTTCTTC
CASGPGDHCWEQFF
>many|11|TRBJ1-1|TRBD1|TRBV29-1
TGCAGCGTTCGGGACAGCACTGAAGCTTTCTTT
CSVRDSTEAFF
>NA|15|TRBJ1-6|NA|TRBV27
TGTGCCAGCAGTTTGAGGACGGTTGTAGGGTCACCCCTCCACTTT
CASSLRTVVGSPLHF
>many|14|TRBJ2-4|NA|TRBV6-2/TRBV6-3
TGTGCCAGCAGTTACTCTAGCGGCCCGGACATTCAGTACTTC
CASSYSSGPDIQYF
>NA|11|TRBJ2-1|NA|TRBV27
TGTGCCAGCAGTAATATCAATGAGCAGTTCTTC
CASSNINEQFF
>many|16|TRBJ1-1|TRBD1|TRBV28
TGTGCCAGCAGTTTAAAGACAGGGGAAGGGAACACTGAAGCTTTCTTT
CASSLKTGEGNTEAFF
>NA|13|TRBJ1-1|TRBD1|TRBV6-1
TGTGCCAGCAGTCTGACAGGGCTCACTGAAGCTTTCTTT
CASSLTGLTEAFF
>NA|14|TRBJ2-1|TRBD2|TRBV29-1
TGCAGCATATTCGGGAGGATGGGTATCAATGAGCAGTTCTTC
CSIFGRMGINEQFF
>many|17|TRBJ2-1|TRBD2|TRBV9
TGTGCCAGCAGCTCCAGCCCGGCGGGGGGGCCGGGAAATGAGCAGTTCTTC
CASSSSPAGGPGNEQFF
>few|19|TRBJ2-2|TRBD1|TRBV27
TGTGCCAGCAGTTTAAGGGACAGGTGGTTGGGGAAGGGCTCCGGGGAGCTGTTTTTT
CASSLRDRWLGKGSGELFF
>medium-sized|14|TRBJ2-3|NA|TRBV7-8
TGTGCCAGCAGCTTCTTGACAGTCACAGATACGCAGTATTTT
CASSFLTVTDTQYF
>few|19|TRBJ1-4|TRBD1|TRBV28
TGTGCCAGCAGTTCCTTAACCTGGGACAGCCTCTCAACTAATGAAAAACTGTTTTTT
CASSSLTWDSLSTNEKLFF
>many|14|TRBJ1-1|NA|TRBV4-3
TGCGCCAGCAGCCGACGGACAGCGGGGGCTGAAGCTTTCTTT
CASSRRTAGAEAFF
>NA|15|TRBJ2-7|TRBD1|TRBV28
TGTGCCAGCAGTTTATATGGGACAGACCCCTACGAGCAGTACTTC
CASSLYGTDPYEQYF
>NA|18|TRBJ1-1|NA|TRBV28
TGTGCCAGCAGTCCCCCTCTTCGGAGGAGACTTGAGGGCACTGAAGCTTTCTTT
CASSPPLRRRLEGTEAFF
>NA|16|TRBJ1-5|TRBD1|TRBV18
TGTGCCAGCTCACCGAGGGACAGGGGGTACAATCAGCCCCAGCATTTT
CASSPRDRGYNQPQHF
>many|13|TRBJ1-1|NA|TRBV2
TGTGCCAGCAGTCCAGGGGATGGGACTGAAGCTTTCTTT
CASSPGDGTEAFF
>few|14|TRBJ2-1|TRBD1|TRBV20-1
TGCAGTGCTAGGACCGGGACAGTATACAATGAGCAGTTCTTC
CSARTGTVYNEQFF
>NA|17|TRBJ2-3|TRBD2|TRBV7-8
TGTGCCAGCAGCTTAGCTCGGCTAGCGGGACTCGGAGATACGCAGTATTTT
CASSLARLAGLGDTQYF
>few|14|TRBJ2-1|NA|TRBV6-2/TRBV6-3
TGTGCCAGCAGTTACTTGCGGCCTACCAATGAGCAGTTCTTC
CASSYLRPTNEQFF
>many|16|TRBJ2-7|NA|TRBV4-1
TGCGCCAGCAGCCAAGATAGTAGGCTTAACTCCTACGAGCAGTACTTC
CASSQDSRLNSYEQYF
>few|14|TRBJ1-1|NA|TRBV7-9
TGTGCCAGCAGCTTTATTTATATGGTCACTGAAGCTTTCTTT
CASSFIYMVTEAFF
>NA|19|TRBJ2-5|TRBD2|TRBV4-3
TGCGCCAGCAGCCAAGGGTGGTCTTCAGCGGGGGTCCTCCAAGAGACCCAGTACTTC
CASSQGWSSAGVLQETQYF
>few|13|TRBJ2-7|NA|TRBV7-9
TGTGCCAGCAGCTTTCACAGGGCGGGCGAGCAGTACTTC
CASSFHRAGEQYF
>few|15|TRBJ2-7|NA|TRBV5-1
TGCGCCAGCAGCCTCGCGAGTGGGCAGCCCTACGAGCAGTACTTC
CASSLASGQPYEQYF
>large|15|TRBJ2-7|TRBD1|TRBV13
TGTGCCAGCAGCACCTGGACAGGGAGCTCCTACGAGCAGTACTTC
CASSTWTGSSYEQYF
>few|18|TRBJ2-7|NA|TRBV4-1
TGCGCCAGCAGCCAAGGGCCTTACCCCCTAAAGGACTCCTACGAGCAGTACTTC
CASSQGPYPLKDSYEQYF
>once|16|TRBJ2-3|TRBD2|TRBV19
TGTGCCAGTAGTATCCCAGCGGGAGGGCTCTTGCATACGCAGTATTTT
CASSIPAGGLLHTQYF
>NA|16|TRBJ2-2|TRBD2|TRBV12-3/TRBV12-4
TGTGCCAGCAGCCCCCCGGGACTAGCGGGAGTCGGGGAGCTGTTTTTT
CASSPPGLAGVGELFF